One sample yielded the 11 T cell receptor beta chains listed below, sequenced in a study of metastatic and nonmetastatic thyroid tumors. Thyroid surgery was preceded by no treatment in any patient. TCRdb re-called the PCR reads through MiXCR. The sample has just under 60,000 clones; about 16% are singletons. Sequenced: blood. The source is a male donor with papillary thyroid cancer or a benign thyroid nodule (not recorded which). Some clones in this sample may be carry-over from other donors' samples.

Only a few counts were recorded for this clone. The chain is built from TRBV2 and TRBJ2-2, with 7 bases matching TRBD2. This CDR3 has 14 amino acids. V dropped 11 bases and J dropped 5; count of bases not matched to a gene: 11. CDR1 SNHLY and CDR2 FYNNEI come from the germline V gene. The CDR3 nucleotides read TGTGCCGCCCGTCTTAGCGGGTGTACCGGGGAGCTGTTTTTT. It specifies CAARLSGCTGELFF. The full variable domain, completed using reference TRBV2 and TRBJ2-2, is EPEVTQTPSHQVTQMGQEVILRCVPISNHLYFYWYRQILGQKVEFLVSFYNNEISEKSEIFDDQFSVERPDGSNFTLKIRSTKLEDSAMYFCAARLSGCTGELFFGEGSRLTVL.

This clone appeared many times. A much larger clone is a single base away; this may be a read error. This specimen includes other DNA sequences encoding the same CDR3. This rearrangement joins TRBV7-2 to TRBJ1-1, with D possibly being TRBD1 (5 bases). This CDR3 region has 16 residues. Trimming cost V 0 bases and J 5 bases, with 16 bases left between them. Per the germline V gene, CDR1 is SGHTA and CDR2 is FQGNSA. As DNA, the CDR3 is TGTGCCAGCAGCTTAGCGGGGCAGGGTAGGGGTACTGAAGCTTTCTTT. As protein: CASSLAGQGRGTEAFF.

This clone was counted many times. The chain couples TRBV27 to TRBJ1-5; D is unresolved. The CDR3 sequence is 14 residues long. V was cut by 2 bases and J by 3 bases, with 8 bases left in between. Germline V CDR1 and CDR2: MNHEY, SMNVEV (reference sequence). CDR3 region: CASSLAGDNQPQHF. The CDR3 DNA sequence: TGTGCCAGCAGTTTAGCCGGGGACAATCAGCCCCAGCATTTT.

The rearrangement joins TRBV6-1 to TRBJ2-7; maybe TRBD2 (6 bases). This CDR3 has 15 residues. CDR1 and CDR2 (germline): MNHNS, SASEGT. V lost 6 bases to trimming and J lost 3 bases, with 18 bases between them. The CDR3 region is CASSPETWRGYEQYV. The CDR3 nucleotides are TGTGCCAGCAGCCCCGAGACATGGCGGGGCTACGAGCAGTACGTC.

This clone was recorded many times. The chain uses TRBV29-1 and TRBJ2-7; 8 positions agree with TRBD1. The CDR3 is 13 residues long. J was trimmed by 2 bases and V by 6 bases; bases with no gene match: 6. Germline V CDR1 and CDR2: SQVTM, ANQGSEA. CDR3 amino acids: CSVTGESAYEQYF. As DNA, the CDR3 is TGCAGCGTGACAGGGGAATCGGCCTACGAGCAGTACTTC.

This clone was counted many times. The CDR3: CASSLPGGAQTQYF. The CDR3 nucleotides read TGTGCCAGCAGCTTACCAGGGGGCGCACAGACCCAGTACTTC. V usage is TRBV5-8 and J usage is TRBJ2-5, with 8 bases that match TRBD1. CDR1 and CDR2 (germline): SGHTS, YDEGEE. With V trimmed by 2 bases and J by 6 bases, 6 bases remained unmatched. The CDR3 covers 14 residues.

This clone was recorded many times. The rearrangement links TRBV10-1 to TRBJ2-2; 9 nucleotides agree with TRBD1. V lost 3 bases and J lost 4; bases outside the gene matches: 3. The germline gives CDR1 WNHNN, CDR2 SYGVQD (reference sequence). There are 15 residues in the CDR3. This chain's CDR3 is CASSERQGGTGELFF. The CDR3 region has the DNA TGCGCCAGCAGTGAACGACAGGGGGGCACCGGGGAGCTGTTTTTT.

This clone was counted between two and nine times. This chain connects TRBV12-3 or TRBV12-4 to TRBJ2-3; D is unclear. Trimming took 6 bases from V and 1 from J, leaving 17 bases between them. There are 16 residues in the CDR3. Here the CDR3 reads CASSQTIGGRTDTQYF. The CDR3 nucleotides read TGTGCCAGCAGCCAAACTATCGGTGGGCGCACAGATACGCAGTATTTT.

There are a few counts of this clone. A much larger clone differs by one base, so this may be a read error. V gene TRBV4-1 combines with J gene TRBJ2-3; 8 bases are a match to TRBD2. Per the germline V gene, CDR1 is MGHRA and CDR2 is YSYEKL. The CDR3 loop spans 15 amino acids. V gave up 4 bases and J gave up 0 bases; unmatched junction bases: 3. Written as DNA, the CDR3 is TGCGCCAGCAGCCTACTAGCGGAGAGCACAGATACGCAGTATTTT. Translating gives CASSLLAESTDTQYF.

This clone was seen ten or more times. The rearrangement joins TRBV4-1 to TRBJ2-7, with TRBD2 matching 10 bases. Germline lookup yields CDR1 MGHRA and CDR2 YSYEKL. V was pared by 6 bases and J by 7 bases, with 9 bases of the junction left unmatched. CDR3 length: 14 amino acids. The CDR3: CASRGASGGREQYF. The CDR3 DNA reads TGCGCCAGCAGGGGCGCTAGCGGGGGTCGTGAGCAGTACTTC.

The chain recombines TRBV4-2 with TRBJ2-3; the match to TRBD2 covers 11 bases. CDR3 length: 19 amino acids. CDR1 is LGHNA, CDR2 YNFKEQ, per germline. V was pared by 0 bases and J by 0 bases, with 8 bases of the junction left unmatched. Here the CDR3 DNA reads TGTGCCAGCAGCCAAGATCGCCTCCCTAGCGGGGGGAGCACAGATACGCAGTATTTT. It translates to CASSQDRLPSGGSTDTQYF.